The 20 T cell receptor beta chains below come from one sample, sequenced in a study of identical twins. One entry per CDR3 protein results from TCRdb running MiXCR on the 5' RACE reads. The table records 450,000 to 650,000 distinct CDR3 sequences, 9% to 10% of them present only once. These data were likewise used in another study, on yellow fever vaccine responses in identical twins.

The sequencing input was PBMCs. Receptors were obtained from a woman aged 18-30 years in good health.

This clonotype came up many times. As DNA, the CDR3 is TGTGCCAGCAGCTCGACCGGGACTAGCGGATCCGAGCAGTACTTC. It yields the protein CASSSTGTSGSEQYF. V is TRBV7-9 and J is TRBJ2-7, with 11 bases fitting TRBD2. Germline V CDR1 and CDR2: SEHNR, FQNEAQ (reference sequence). Trimming took 4 bases from V and 6 from J; bases not matched to a gene: 8. The CDR3 runs 15 residues.

This clonotype was found many times. The chain has TRBV5-1 and TRBJ2-1; D gene ambiguous. CDR1 and CDR2 (germline): SGHRS, YFSETQ. The V gene lost 3 bases and the J gene lost 5 bases, with 9 bases spanning the gap. This CDR3 is 13 amino acids long. DNA of the CDR3: TGCGCCAGCAGCTCCCTCCTGGACAATGAGCAGTTCTTC. As protein: CASSSLLDNEQFF.

V and J are TRBV12-5 and TRBJ2-2; unclear D gene. Per the germline V gene, CDR1 is LGHNT and CDR2 is FRNRAP. V was shortened by 1 base and J by 7 bases, with 13 bases between the two germline ends. CDR3 length: 15 amino acids. CDR3 DNA: TGTGCTAGTGGTTTGGAAGGTACCAGTAGCGGGGAGCTGTTTTTT. As protein: CASGLEGTSSGELFF.

V gene TRBV5-1 combines with J gene TRBJ1-1; D remains ambiguous. The germline gives CDR1 SGHRS, CDR2 YFSETQ. V dropped 7 bases and J dropped 3 bases, with 13 bases sitting between them. This CDR3 contains 13 residues. The CDR3 is CASGEHLDTEAFF. The DNA of the CDR3 is TGCGCCAGCGGAGAGCATCTTGACACTGAAGCTTTCTTT.

The sample holds many counts of this clonotype. This chain uses TRBV20-1 with TRBJ2-5; the match to TRBD2 covers 10 bases. The J segment lost 5 bases and the V segment lost 5 bases, leaving 11 bases of the junction unmatched. Looked up from germline, CDR1 is DFQATT and CDR2 is SNEGSKA (reference sequence). CDR3 size: 15 residues. CDR3 sequence: CSARPPSGSLETQYF. In DNA, the CDR3 is TGCAGTGCTCGCCCCCCTAGCGGGAGTTTGGAGACCCAGTACTTC.

This clonotype showed up many times. The chain is built from TRBV18 and TRBJ2-2; 7 nucleotides agree with TRBD1. Germline V lookup: CDR1 KGHSH, CDR2 LQKENI. Trimming removed 0 bases from V and 3 bases from J; junction bases left unmatched: 7. The length of the CDR3 is 17 residues. CDR3 amino acids: CASSPPDAGTDTGELFF. CDR3 in DNA: TGTGCCAGCTCACCACCGGATGCCGGGACAGACACCGGGGAGCTGTTTTTT.

This clonotype was detected only a few times. V is TRBV12-3 or TRBV12-4 and J is TRBJ2-6; 7 bases map to TRBD1. The CDR3 sequence is 17 residues long. Unmatched junction bases numbered 5, after V lost 2 bases and J lost 1 base. The CDR3 protein is CASSLKVDRSGANVLTF. CDR3 nucleotides: TGTGCCAGCAGTTTAAAGGTGGACAGGTCTGGGGCCAACGTCCTGACTTTC.

The chain uses TRBV9 and TRBJ2-1, with D uncertain. The CDR3 is made up of 12 amino acids. The V gene's germline CDR1 is SGDLS and CDR2 YYNGEE. The V gene lost 3 bases and the J gene lost 6 bases, with 7 bases spanning the gap. The CDR3 region has the DNA TGTGCCAGCAGCGAGGTCGGCAATGAGCAGTTCTTC. It yields the protein CASSEVGNEQFF.

J is TRBJ2-3 and V is TRBV7-3, with TRBD2 as a possible D gene (7 bases). The CDR3 totals 16 residues. The V and J ends lost 2 bases and 7 bases respectively, with 19 bases between them. Germline V gives CDR1 SGHTA, CDR2 FQGTGA. The CDR3 DNA is TGTGCCAGCAGCTTAGATAGGCCGGGGGGCGGAAATACGCAGTATTTT. Protein product: CASSLDRPGGGNTQYF.

This clonotype has just a few counts. The rearrangement joins TRBV10-3 to TRBJ2-5; 12 bases align to TRBD2. J was trimmed by 4 bases and V by 5 bases; bases with no gene match: 8. The germline V gene has CDR1 ENHRY and CDR2 SYGVKD. The length of the CDR3 is 16 residues. The CDR3, as DNA: TGTGCCATCAGTAAAGACCTAGCGGGAGGGCCAGAGACCCAGTACTTC. Its protein product is CAISKDLAGGPETQYF.

This clonotype was picked up a small number of times. The J gene is TRBJ2-7, the V gene TRBV5-1; no reliable D call. The CDR3 has 14 amino acids. With 2 bases removed from V and 2 bases from J, the gap between germline ends came to 11 bases. The germline V gene has CDR1 SGHRS and CDR2 YFSETQ. The CDR3 protein is CASSFDGNTYEQYF. The CDR3 bases are TGCGCCAGCAGCTTTGACGGTAACACCTACGAGCAGTACTTC.

This clonotype was observed at least ten times. The genes are TRBV10-3 and TRBJ1-2, with 7 positions matching TRBD1. The CDR3 is 14 residues long. V lost 2 bases and J lost 9; bases outside the gene matches: 9. Germline V gene data show CDR1 as ENHRY and CDR2 as SYGVKD. CDR3 loop: CAISETTEGASYTF. Written as DNA, the CDR3 is TGTGCCATCAGTGAGACCACCGAGGGGGCTAGCTACACCTTC.

This clonotype has a count of ten or more. The chain carries TRBV7-8 and TRBJ2-5; 9 bases are shared with TRBD1. Germline-derived CDR1 and CDR2 are SGHVS and FQNEAQ. V dropped 1 base and J dropped 6; count of bases not matched to a gene: 12. This CDR3 has 17 amino acids. Written as DNA, the CDR3 is TGTGCCAGCAGCTTAGAACCTTGGACAGGGGCGCGAAAGACCCAGTACTTC. This codes for CASSLEPWTGARKTQYF.

The table lists this clonotype with many counts. The rearrangement joins TRBV4-1 to TRBJ2-1, with a tentative D call TRBD1 (5 bases). This CDR3 has 18 residues. V was trimmed by 3 bases and J by 0 bases, leaving 18 bases between them. Germline CDR1 reads MGHRA; CDR2 reads YSYEKL. CDR3 sequence reads: CASSHNNQGAFSYNEQFF. As DNA, the CDR3 is TGCGCCAGCAGCCACAATAATCAGGGTGCCTTCTCCTACAATGAGCAGTTCTTC.

This clonotype was seen more than once but under ten times. The rearrangement joins TRBV5-1 to TRBJ2-3, with D hard to call. From germline, CDR1 is SGHRS and CDR2 YFSETQ. Trimming left V 4 bases short and J 0 bases short, with 9 bases between. This CDR3 has 14 amino acids. CDR3 amino acids: CASSRPTSTDTQYF. CDR3 coding DNA: TGCGCCAGCAGCCGGCCGACTAGCACAGATACGCAGTATTTT.

This sequence joins TRBV5-1 and TRBJ2-3; 13 bases map to TRBD2. V shed 0 bases, J shed 2 bases, and the junction held 9 bases outside the gene matches. Germline CDR1 reads SGHRS; CDR2 reads YFSETQ. The CDR3 runs to 19 residues. Written as DNA, the CDR3 is TGCGCCAGCAGCTTGGGACTAGCGGGGGGTGCTGCCGCCACAGATACGCAGTATTTT. It encodes CASSLGLAGGAAATDTQYF.

The V and J genes are TRBV7-9 and TRBJ2-1; weak D call: TRBD2 (5 bases). The V gene lost 1 base and the J gene lost 5 bases, with 12 bases spanning the gap. CDR1 and CDR2 from the germline V gene are SEHNR and FQNEAQ (reference sequence). CDR3 size: 15 residues. The CDR3 nucleotides read TGTGCCAGCAGCTTAGTCTTAGCGCCCCACAATGAGCAGTTCTTC. This codes for CASSLVLAPHNEQFF.

This chain joins TRBV18 and TRBJ2-7, with D uncertain. With 3 bases removed from V and 3 bases from J, the gap between germline ends came to 6 bases. The CDR3 contains 12 residues. CDR1 and CDR2 (germline): KGHSH, LQKENI. In DNA, the CDR3 is TGTGCCAGCTCACCCGAAAACTACGAGCAGTACTTC. Protein: CASSPENYEQYF.

This clonotype occurred many times. V is TRBV7-9 and J is TRBJ1-1, with D perhaps matching TRBD1 (5 bases). Looked up from germline, CDR1 is SEHNR and CDR2 is FQNEAQ (reference sequence). Trimming stripped 5 bases from V and 5 bases from J, with 12 bases between. This CDR3 contains 13 residues. Written as DNA, the CDR3 is TGTGCCAGCAGCCCCTTATGGACAACTGAAGCTTTCTTT. It translates to CASSPLWTTEAFF.

Only a few counts were recorded for this clonotype. The V call is TRBV6-5, the J call TRBJ1-1; D is uncertain. The V gene lost 0 bases and the J gene lost 7 bases, with 15 bases spanning the gap. Germline CDR1 reads MNHEY; CDR2 reads SVGAGI. The CDR3 is made up of 15 amino acids. The CDR3 sequence: CASSYSTGLGSEAFF. The CDR3 DNA reads as TGTGCCAGCAGTTACTCGACGGGGTTGGGAAGTGAAGCTTTCTTT.